The source of this TCR beta chain is a study of cytomegalovirus exposure and HLA in healthy donors. Broader study findings: Later analysis found that TCR beta chains associated with HLA were more clonally expanded than other, equally common chains. Most observed TCR sequences were rare, whereas some public TCRs were detected in many donors.

Comment on this clone: Its antigen is still unknown.

Unrecorded immune exposures were likely, despite nominal health at sampling. Losses at the gene ends were 3 bases for V and 4 bases for J; bases not matched to a gene: 8. The germline gives CDR1 KGHSH, CDR2 LQKENI. The CDR3 contains 16 residues. Vbeta (60) and Jbeta (13) primers were used in the PCR. The data were produced by immunoSEQ multiplex PCR, yet TCRdb's version contains in-frame clones alone and is incomplete. The sample includes more than 200,000 clones, about 80% of them seen just once. The sequenced sample was PBMCs. This TCR was sampled from a male donor in good health and CMV-seronegative. The chain links TRBV18 to TRBJ1-3; 8 bases align to TRBD1. Written as DNA, the CDR3 is TGTGCCAGCTCACCGGTGGACAGGGTGGACGGAAACACCATATATTTT. Translated: CASSPVDRVDGNTIYF.